This T cell receptor (beta chain) is from a study of technical replicates of blood from a handful of donors. Trimming removed 0 bases from V and 2 bases from J, with 10 bases in between. The CDR3 extends over 15 amino acids. In germline, CDR1 is SGDLS, CDR2 YYNGEE. Profiled with immunoSEQ multiplex PCR; TCRdb holds only in-frame clones, not every one. The repertoire includes over 60,000 clones, 93% of them detected once, and about 0.26% sits in the top ten. The V and J genes are TRBV9 and TRBJ2-3, with unresolved D. The material sequenced was T cells isolated from PBMCs. The source of this sequence is a human donor in good health. The CDR3 region has the DNA TGTGCCAGCAGCGTAGGTAGCAGATTCACAGATACGCAGTATTTT. Translated, it gives CASSVGSRFTDTQYF. Filled out from reference TRBV9 and TRBJ2-3, the complete variable domain reads DSGVTQTPKHLITATGQRVTLRCSPRSGDLSVYWYQQSLDQGLQFLIQYYNGEERAKGNILERFSAQQFPDLHSELNLSSLELGDSALYFCASSVGSRFTDTQYFGPGTRLTVL.